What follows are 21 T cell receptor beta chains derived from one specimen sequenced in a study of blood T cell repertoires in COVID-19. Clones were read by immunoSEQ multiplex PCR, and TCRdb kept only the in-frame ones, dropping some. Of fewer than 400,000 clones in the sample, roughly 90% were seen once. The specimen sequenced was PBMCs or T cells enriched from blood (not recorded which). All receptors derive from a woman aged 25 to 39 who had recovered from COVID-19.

The CDR3 nucleotides are TGCAGCGCGGACAGGGGGCAGGATGGCTACACCTTC. It yields the protein CSADRGQDGYTF. The V call is TRBV29-1, the J call TRBJ1-2; 11 nucleotides align to TRBD1. The ends lost 7 bases at V and 6 bases at J; junction bases unmatched: 4. CDR1 and CDR2 from the germline V gene are SQVTM and ANQGSEA. The CDR3 length is 12 residues.

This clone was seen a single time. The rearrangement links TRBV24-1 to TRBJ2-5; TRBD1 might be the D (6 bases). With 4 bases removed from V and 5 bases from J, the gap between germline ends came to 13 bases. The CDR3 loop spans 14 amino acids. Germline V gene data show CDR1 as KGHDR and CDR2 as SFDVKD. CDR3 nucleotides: TGTGCCACCAGTGAACAGGACAGTATGGAGACCCAGTACTTC. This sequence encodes CATSEQDSMETQYF.

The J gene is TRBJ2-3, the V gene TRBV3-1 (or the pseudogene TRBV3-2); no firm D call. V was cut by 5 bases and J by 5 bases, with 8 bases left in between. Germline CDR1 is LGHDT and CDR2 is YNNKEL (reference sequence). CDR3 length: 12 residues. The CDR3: CASSGRLDTQYF. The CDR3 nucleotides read TGTGCCAGCAGCGGCCGATTAGATACGCAGTATTTT.

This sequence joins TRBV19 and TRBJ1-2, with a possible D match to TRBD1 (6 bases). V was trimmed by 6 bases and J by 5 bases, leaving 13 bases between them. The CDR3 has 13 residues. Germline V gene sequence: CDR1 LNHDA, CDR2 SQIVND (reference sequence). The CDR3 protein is CASRLQGTYGYTF. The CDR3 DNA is TGTGCCAGTAGGTTACAGGGAACTTATGGCTACACCTTC.

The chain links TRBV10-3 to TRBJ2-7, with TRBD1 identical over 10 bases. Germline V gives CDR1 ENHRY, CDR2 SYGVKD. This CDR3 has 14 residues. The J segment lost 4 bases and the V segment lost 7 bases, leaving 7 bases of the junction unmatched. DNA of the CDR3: TGTGCCATCAATTGGGGACAGGGGAGGTACGAGCAGTACTTC. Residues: CAINWGQGRYEQYF.

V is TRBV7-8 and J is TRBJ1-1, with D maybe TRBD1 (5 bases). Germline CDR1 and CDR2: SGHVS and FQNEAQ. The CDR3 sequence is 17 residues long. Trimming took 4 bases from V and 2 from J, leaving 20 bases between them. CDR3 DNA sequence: TGTGCCAGCAGCTGGACATCTGCGGCCACAGCTAACACTGAAGCTTTCTTT. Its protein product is CASSWTSAATANTEAFF.

The CDR3 region has the DNA TGCGCCAGCAGCTTGGCAGGGGGCGGCTATGGCTACACCTTC. Encoded protein: CASSLAGGGYGYTF. V gene TRBV5-1 combines with J gene TRBJ1-2; 8 bases fit TRBD1. This CDR3 spans 14 amino acids. Germline V lookup: CDR1 SGHRS, CDR2 YFSETQ. With 0 bases clipped from V and 4 bases from J, the junction kept 2 bases outside the gene matches. The full variable domain, with the rest looked up from reference TRBV5-1 and TRBJ1-2, is KAGVTQTPRYLIKTRGQQVTLSCSPISGHRSVSWYQQTPGQGLQFLFEYFSETQRNKGNFPGRFSGRQFSNSRSEMNVSTLELGDSALYLCASSLAGGGYGYTFGSGTRLTVV.

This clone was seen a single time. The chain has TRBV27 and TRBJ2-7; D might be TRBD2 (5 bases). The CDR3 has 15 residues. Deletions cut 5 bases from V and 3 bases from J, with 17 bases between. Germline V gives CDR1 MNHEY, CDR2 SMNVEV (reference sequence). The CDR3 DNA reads TGTGCCAGCAGTCCTGGAGGAGGACGGCACTACGAGCAGTACTTC. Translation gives CASSPGGGRHYEQYF.

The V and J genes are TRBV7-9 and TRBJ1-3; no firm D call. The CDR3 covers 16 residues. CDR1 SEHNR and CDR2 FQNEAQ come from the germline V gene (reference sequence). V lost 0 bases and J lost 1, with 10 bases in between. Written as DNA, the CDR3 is TGTGCCAGCAGCTTAGCTAAGGTCGGGTCTGGAAACACCATATATTTT. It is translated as CASSLAKVGSGNTIYF.

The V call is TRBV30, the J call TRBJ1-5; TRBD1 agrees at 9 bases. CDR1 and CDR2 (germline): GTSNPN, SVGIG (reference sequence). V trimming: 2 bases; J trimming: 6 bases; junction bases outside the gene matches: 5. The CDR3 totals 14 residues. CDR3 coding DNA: TGTGCCTGGAGTCCAACAGGGGGCTCTCAGCCCCAGCATTTT. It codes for CAWSPTGGSQPQHF.

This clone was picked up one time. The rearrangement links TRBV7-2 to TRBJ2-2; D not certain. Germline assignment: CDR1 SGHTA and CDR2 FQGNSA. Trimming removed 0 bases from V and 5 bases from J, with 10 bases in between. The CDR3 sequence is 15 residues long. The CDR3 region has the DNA TGTGCCAGCAGCTTAGCGGGCATAGGTACCGGGGAGCTGTTTTTT. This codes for CASSLAGIGTGELFF.

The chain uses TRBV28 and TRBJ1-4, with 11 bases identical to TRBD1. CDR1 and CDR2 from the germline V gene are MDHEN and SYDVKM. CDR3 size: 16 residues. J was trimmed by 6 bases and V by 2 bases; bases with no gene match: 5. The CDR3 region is CASSLNGQGAYEKLFF. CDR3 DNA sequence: TGTGCCAGCAGTTTAAACGGACAGGGGGCTTATGAAAAACTGTTTTTT.

The CDR3 loop reads CASSPPSGERAEAFF. Written as DNA, the CDR3 is TGTGCCAGCTCACCACCGTCTGGGGAGCGCGCTGAAGCTTTCTTT. The V gene is TRBV18, the J gene TRBJ1-1; D unclear. This CDR3 has 15 residues. V gave up 0 bases and J gave up 6 bases, with 14 bases separating them. CDR1 KGHSH and CDR2 LQKENI come from the germline V gene. Full variable domain (missing parts from reference TRBV18 and TRBJ1-1): NAGVMQNPRHLVRRRGQEARLRCSPMKGHSHVYWYRQLPEEGLKFMVYLQKENIIDESGMPKERFSAEFPKEGPSILRIQQVVRGDSAAYFCASSPPSGERAEAFFGQGTRLTVV.

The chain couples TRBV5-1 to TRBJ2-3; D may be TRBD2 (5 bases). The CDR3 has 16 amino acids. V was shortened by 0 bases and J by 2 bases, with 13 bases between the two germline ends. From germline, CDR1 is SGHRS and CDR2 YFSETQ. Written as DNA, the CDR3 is TGCGCCAGCAGCTTGGGGTCGTCTAGCCCCACAGATACGCAGTATTTT. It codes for CASSLGSSSPTDTQYF.

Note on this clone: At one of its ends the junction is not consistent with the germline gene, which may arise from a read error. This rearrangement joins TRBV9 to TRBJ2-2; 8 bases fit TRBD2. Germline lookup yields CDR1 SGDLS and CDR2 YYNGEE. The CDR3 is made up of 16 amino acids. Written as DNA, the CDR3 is TGTGCCCGCAGCGGGGGAGGAAGGGGGAACACCGGGGAGCTGTTTTTT. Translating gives CARSGGGRGNTGELFF.

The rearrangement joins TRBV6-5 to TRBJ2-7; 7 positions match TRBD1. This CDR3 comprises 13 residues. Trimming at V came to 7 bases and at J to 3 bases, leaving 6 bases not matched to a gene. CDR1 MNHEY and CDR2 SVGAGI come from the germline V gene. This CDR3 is CASIEGTDYEQYF. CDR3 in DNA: TGTGCCAGCATAGAGGGGACAGACTACGAGCAGTACTTC.

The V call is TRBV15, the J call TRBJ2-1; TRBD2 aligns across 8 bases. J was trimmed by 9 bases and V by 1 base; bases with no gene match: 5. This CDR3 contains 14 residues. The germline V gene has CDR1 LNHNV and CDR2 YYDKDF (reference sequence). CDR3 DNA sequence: TGTGCCACCAGCAGAGGAGCGGGAGTGGTTGAGCAGTTCTTC. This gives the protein CATSRGAGVVEQFF.

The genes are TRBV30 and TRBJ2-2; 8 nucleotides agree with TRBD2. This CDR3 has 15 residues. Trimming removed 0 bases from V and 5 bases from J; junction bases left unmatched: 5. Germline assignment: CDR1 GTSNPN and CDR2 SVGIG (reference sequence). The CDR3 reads CAWSVWLAGTGELFF. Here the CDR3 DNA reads TGTGCCTGGAGTGTATGGCTAGCGGGTACCGGGGAGCTGTTTTTT.

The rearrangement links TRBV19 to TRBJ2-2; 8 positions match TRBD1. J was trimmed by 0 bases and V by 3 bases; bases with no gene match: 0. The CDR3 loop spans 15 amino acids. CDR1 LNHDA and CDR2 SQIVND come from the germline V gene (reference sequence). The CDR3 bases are TGTGCCAGTAGTATGGACAGGGCGAACACCGGGGAGCTGTTTTTT. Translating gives CASSMDRANTGELFF.

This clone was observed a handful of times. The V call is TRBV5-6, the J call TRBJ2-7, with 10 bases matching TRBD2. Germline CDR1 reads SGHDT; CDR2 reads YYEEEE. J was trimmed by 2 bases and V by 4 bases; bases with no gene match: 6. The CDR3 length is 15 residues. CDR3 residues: CASSRTSGDPYEQYF. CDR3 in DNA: TGTGCCAGCAGCCGGACTAGCGGTGACCCCTACGAGCAGTACTTC.

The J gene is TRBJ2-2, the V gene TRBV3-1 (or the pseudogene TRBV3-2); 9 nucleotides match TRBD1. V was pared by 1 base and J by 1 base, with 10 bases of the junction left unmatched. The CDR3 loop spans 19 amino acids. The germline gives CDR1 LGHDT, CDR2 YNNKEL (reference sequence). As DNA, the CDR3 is TGTGCCAGCAGCCAAGCCGGGACAGGGCTGGACGTGAACACCGGGGAGCTGTTTTTT. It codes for CASSQAGTGLDVNTGELFF.